The next 27 T cell receptor beta chains were all read from a single sample in a study of tissue T cells after allogeneic stem cell transplantation. Time point of the sample: mouse harvest day 7 after allogeneic transplant. Each mouse received 10^7 T-cell-depleted marrow cells plus 10^6 splenic CD5+ T cells by tail vein. The method was immunoSEQ multiplex PCR; TCRdb's version includes in-frame clones alone and lacks a portion of them. The table shows some 7,600 clones, with over 40% occurring only once. Sequencing input: gut tissue. Receptor source: a female BALB/c mouse given C57BL/6 T cells with graft-versus-host disease after an allogeneic hematopoietic cell transplant.

As concerns this clone: The gene names given are mouse names. The read terminates 1 residue ahead of where the CDR3 ends, so the germline J gene completes it. The chain employs TRBV26 and TRBJ2-1; no reliable D call. CDR1 is KGHPV and CDR2 is FQNQEV in the germline V gene (reference sequence). V was pared by 2 bases and J by 7 bases, with 9 bases between. CDR3 length: 13 residues. CDR3 DNA (partial): TGTGCCAGCAGTCTGCTGGAGAGGGCTGAGCAGTTC. It encodes CASSLLERAEQF. The entire CDR3 is CASSLLERAEQFF.

To note about this clone: Gene and germline names: mouse. The sequence runs out 1 residue before the end of the CDR3; the remainder is reconstructed from the germline J gene. V gene TRBV2 combines with J gene TRBJ2-7; TRBD2 agrees at 10 bases. J lost 4 bases, V lost 0 bases, and 3 bases had no gene match. Germline V CDR1 and CDR2: LGHNA, YSYQKL. CDR3 size: 15 residues. The CDR3 sequence is CASSQDPGLGYEQYF. The sequenced part of the CDR3 DNA is TGTGCCAGCAGCCAAGATCCGGGACTGGGGTATGAACAGTAC.

For this clone: Gene names refer to mouse genes. The read comes to an end 1 residue before the CDR3 does, leaving the germline J gene to fill in the end. The J gene is TRBJ2-4, the V gene TRBV3, with TRBD1 as a possible D gene (6 bases). V shed 5 bases and J shed 0 bases, with 9 bases lying between them. CDR3 length: 14 amino acids. The germline V gene has CDR1 SNHLY and CDR2 FYNGKV (reference sequence). The CDR3 reads CASSIQGSQNTLYF. The CDR3 bases that were read are TGTGCCAGCAGCATACAGGGTAGTCAAAACACCTTGTAC.

Worth noting for this clone: Mouse germline and gene names are used. The read stops 1 residue short of the end of the CDR3; the missing end is completed from the germline J gene. This chain joins TRBV12-1 and TRBJ2-2, with D uncertain. Germline lookup yields CDR1 SGHSN and CDR2 HYEKVE. This CDR3 spans 11 amino acids. V lost 4 bases to trimming and J lost 5 bases, with 4 bases between them. CDR3 amino acids: CASSPTGQLYF. CDR3 DNA, as far as it was read: TGTGCCAGCTCCCCTACCGGGCAGCTCTAC.

This clone is medium-sized. Gene names denote mouse genes. The CDR3 bases that were read are TGTGCCAGCAGCTTACTGGGGGGGCATGCAGAAACGCTGTAT. Protein product: CASSLLGGHAETLY. The full CDR3 sequence reads CASSLLGGHAETLYF. V and J are TRBV4 and TRBJ2-3; 11 bases fit TRBD2. The read falls 1 residue short of the CDR3 end, and the missing part is taken from the germline J gene. CDR1 and CDR2 from the germline V gene are LGHDT and YNNKQL (reference sequence). With V trimmed by 4 bases and J by 2 bases, 2 bases remained unmatched. This CDR3 comprises 15 residues.

This clone was counted a few times. These gene names are mouse names. The CDR3 end is not reached by the read, which stops 1 residue before it; the germline J gene fills it in. This rearrangement joins TRBV31 to TRBJ2-4; maybe TRBD2 (7 bases). The CDR3 is made up of 13 amino acids. Trimming pared 0 bases from V and 7 bases from J, leaving 11 bases between. The germline V gene has CDR1 GKSSPN and CDR2 SITVG. The covered CDR3 bases are TGTGCCTGGAGTCTGGGGGGCGCGTACACCTTGTAC. It codes for CAWSLGGAYTLY. The full CDR3 reads CAWSLGGAYTLYF.

As to this clone: The gene names given are mouse names. Read data end 1 residue before the CDR3 end; the end is taken from the germline J gene. This chain uses TRBV29 with TRBJ1-1; D gene ambiguous. Germline V gene sequence: CDR1 MSHET, CDR2 SYDVDS. The CDR3 has 12 amino acids. The V and J ends lost 2 bases and 1 base respectively, with 2 bases between them. CDR3 bases read: TGTGCTAGCAGTTTAGGGAACACAGAAGTCTTC. It translates to CASSLGNTEVF. The complete CDR3 protein is CASSLGNTEVFF.

Of note for this clone: Mouse names are used for the genes. The CDR3 here is CASSLRETYNSPLYF. CDR3 bases read: TGTGCCAGCAGTCTTAGGGAGACCTATAATTCGCCCCTCTAC. V gene TRBV26 combines with J gene TRBJ1-6; D is undetermined. The read terminates 1 residue before the CDR3 end, so the remaining end is supplied by the germline J gene. TRBJ1-6 is annotated as an ORF whose role is uncertain. CDR3 length: 15 residues. Trimming cost V 3 bases and J 2 bases, with 8 bases left between them. Germline V gives CDR1 KGHPV, CDR2 FQNQEV (reference sequence).

To note about this clone: Gene and germline names: mouse. The sequenced CDR3 bases are TGCACCTGCAGTGCAAGGGACAGGGGAGGCAATTCGCCCCTCTAC. Its protein is CTCSARDRGGNSPLY. The entire CDR3 sequence reads CTCSARDRGGNSPLYF. The V gene is TRBV1, the J gene TRBJ1-6; TRBD1 agrees at 10 bases. The read comes to an end 1 residue before the CDR3 does, leaving the germline J gene to fill in the end. TRBJ1-6 is sorted into the ORF group, with uncertain function. CDR3 length: 16 amino acids. Germline CDR1 is NSQYPW and CDR2 is LRSPGD (reference sequence). The V gene end was trimmed by 2 bases and the J gene end by 7 bases; junction bases not matched to a gene: 5.

The table lists this clone with a few counts. Genes here carry mouse names. The read terminates 1 residue before the CDR3 end, so the remaining end is supplied by the germline J gene. The chain has TRBV5 and TRBJ2-4; D is unclear. The V gene's germline CDR1 is LGHNA and CDR2 YNLKQL (reference sequence). The V end was cut by 2 bases, the J end by 0 bases, with 6 bases between. The CDR3 totals 14 residues. The covered CDR3 bases are TGTGCCAGCAGCCAATATTCTAGTCAAAACACCTTGTAC. It is translated as CASSQYSSQNTLY. The whole CDR3 reads CASSQYSSQNTLYF.

Comment on this clone: Germline and genes here are mouse. The read ends 1 residue shy of where the CDR3 ends; the end is completed using the germline J gene. The chain uses TRBV26 and TRBJ2-5; weak D call: TRBD1 (7 bases). Trimming removed 0 bases at V and 2 bases at J, with 9 bases between. CDR3 length: 15 amino acids. Germline values: CDR1 KGHPV, CDR2 FQNQEV (reference sequence). CDR3 sequence: CASSLSGGRQDTQYF. The sequenced part of the CDR3 DNA is TGTGCCAGCAGTCTGTCAGGGGGCCGCCAAGACACCCAGTAC. Full variable domain (rest looked up from reference TRBV26 and TRBJ2-5): NSKVIQTPRYLVKGQGQKAKMRCIPEKGHPVVFWYQQNKNNEFKFLINFQNQEVLQQIDMTEKRFSAECPSNSPCSLEIQSSEAGDSALYLCASSLSGGRQDTQYFGPGTRLLVL.

In this sample, this clone turned up a few times. The listed genes are named as in mouse. The CDR3 extends 1 residue past the end of the read, so its final part is completed from the germline J gene. The chain joins TRBV17 to TRBJ2-5, with unresolved D. Germline CDR1 and CDR2: MNHDT and YYDKIL. This CDR3 is 14 amino acids long. V was clipped by 4 bases and J by 2 bases, with 10 bases between them. CDR3 DNA, as far as it was read: TGTGCTAGCAGTAAGCGGGGTCTCCAAGACACCCAGTAC. This encodes CASSKRGLQDTQY. The complete CDR3 reads CASSKRGLQDTQYF. Full variable domain (rest looked up from reference TRBV17 and TRBJ2-5): DTTVKQNPRYKLARVGKPVNLICSQTMNHDTMYWYQKKPNQAPKLLLFYYDKILNREADTFEKFQSSRPNNSFCSLYIGSAGLEYSAMYLCASSKRGLQDTQYFGPGTRLLVL.

As to this clone: The gene names given are mouse names. The CDR3 end falls 1 residue outside the read, so it is completed with the germline J gene. This sequence joins TRBV1 and TRBJ2-5; D unresolved. From germline, CDR1 is NSQYPW and CDR2 LRSPGD (reference sequence). V lost 3 bases, J lost 2 bases, and 9 bases lay in between. CDR3 length: 14 residues. CDR3 DNA, as far as it was read: TGCACCTGCAGTGCCCGACAAACCCAAGACACCCAGTAC. Translation: CTCSARQTQDTQY. The whole CDR3 reads CTCSARQTQDTQYF. Filled out from reference TRBV1 and TRBJ2-5, the complete variable domain reads VTLLEQNPRWRLVPRGQAVNLRCILKNSQYPWMSWYQQDLQKQLQWLFTLRSPGDKEVKSLPGADYLATRVTDTELRLQVANMSQGRTLYCTCSARQTQDTQYFGPGTRLLVL.

A word on this clone: Germline and genes here are mouse. The sequenced CDR3 bases are TGTGCCAGCTGCAGGGGACACACAGAAGTCTTC. Its protein is CASCRGHTEVF. The entire CDR3 protein reads CASCRGHTEVFF. V gene TRBV12-1 combines with J gene TRBJ1-1, with a weak D call TRBD1 (6 bases). The observed sequence ends 1 residue before the CDR3 terminus, with the missing tail filled in from the germline J gene. CDR3 length equals 12 residues. The ends were cut back, 5 bases at V and 3 bases at J, with 9 bases in the middle. Germline V CDR1 and CDR2: SGHSN, HYEKVE.

This clone has only a few counts. Mouse gene names and germline throughout. From the germline J gene comes the end of the CDR3, since the read stops 1 residue before it. This rearrangement joins TRBV26 to TRBJ2-7, with TRBD1 matching over 7 bases. This CDR3 has 13 residues. Trimming took 2 bases from V and 4 from J; bases not matched to a gene: 2. CDR1 KGHPV and CDR2 FQNQEV come from the germline V gene (reference sequence). Partial CDR3 DNA: TGTGCCAGCAGTCTGGGGGACAGATATGAACAGTAC. Its protein product is CASSLGDRYEQY. The full CDR3 protein is CASSLGDRYEQYF.

This clone was seen once. Here the gene names and germline are mouse. Coverage ceases 1 residue before the CDR3 finishes, and the germline J gene fills in the end. V gene TRBV19 combines with J gene TRBJ1-6; the match to TRBD1 covers 8 bases. Being an ORF, TRBJ1-6 has a function that is uncertain. V shed 2 bases, J shed 9 bases, and the junction held 7 bases outside the gene matches. Per the germline V gene, CDR1 is FNHDT and CDR2 is SITEND (reference sequence). This CDR3 is built from 15 residues. CDR3 DNA (partial): TGTGCCAGCAGTATCCGCAGGGGGCAGAGTTCGCCCCTCTAC. Encoded protein: CASSIRRGQSSPLY. The CDR3 reads in full as CASSIRRGQSSPLYF.

Notes on this clone: Germline and genes: mouse. The read falls 1 residue short of the CDR3 end, and the missing part is taken from the germline J gene. The chain carries TRBV3 and TRBJ2-1; D perhaps matches TRBD1 (5 bases). V lost 5 bases and J 1 base, leaving 9 bases between the germline ends. This CDR3 comprises 14 residues. Looked up from germline, CDR1 is SNHLY and CDR2 is FYNGKV (reference sequence). The DNA read from the CDR3 is TGTGCCAGCAGCCCTGGACAAAACTATGCTGAGCAGTTC. It yields the protein CASSPGQNYAEQF. The whole CDR3 protein reads CASSPGQNYAEQFF.

Points on this clone: Mouse gene names apply. The missing CDR3 end, 1 residue past where the read stops, is filled in from the germline J gene. V gene TRBV26 combines with J gene TRBJ2-4; tentative D call: TRBD1 (6 bases). V lost 2 bases and J 3 bases, leaving 9 bases between the germline ends. The CDR3 sequence is 14 residues long. Germline V gives CDR1 KGHPV, CDR2 FQNQEV (reference sequence). The CDR3 spells CASSLNRDQNTLYF. The covered CDR3 bases are TGTGCCAGCAGTCTGAACAGGGACCAAAACACCTTGTAC.

This clone was observed a few times. Gene labels here are mouse ones. CDR3 loop: CASDNTGQLYF. CDR3 bases read: TGTGCCAGCGACAACACCGGGCAGCTCTAC. This chain joins TRBV26 and TRBJ2-2, with unresolved D. The CDR3 end is not reached by the read, which stops 1 residue before it; the germline J gene fills it in. There are 11 residues in the CDR3. The germline V gene has CDR1 KGHPV and CDR2 FQNQEV (reference sequence). Deletions cut 8 bases from V and 2 bases from J, with 3 bases between.

About this clone itself: All gene names here are mouse names. The missing CDR3 end, 1 residue past where the read stops, is filled in from the germline J gene. The chain combines TRBV26 with TRBJ2-5; D is undetermined. The CDR3 consists of 14 residues. The V gene lost 2 bases and the J gene lost 1 base, with 7 bases spanning the gap. Germline V lookup: CDR1 KGHPV, CDR2 FQNQEV (reference sequence). Partial CDR3 DNA: TGTGCCAGCAGTCTGACACCTCACCAAGACACCCAGTAC. Protein sequence: CASSLTPHQDTQY. The CDR3 reads in full as CASSLTPHQDTQYF.

As concerns this clone: A junction boundary mismatches the germline segment, possibly from a read error. Mouse gene names and germline throughout. The sequence runs out 1 residue before the end of the CDR3; the remainder is reconstructed from the germline J gene. The rearrangement uses TRBV13-1 and TRBJ2-7; D possibly corresponds to TRBD1 (7 bases). Looked up from germline, CDR1 is NSHNY and CDR2 is SYGAGN. The length of the CDR3 is 12 residues. The sequenced CDR3 bases are TGTGCCAGCGGTGATAGGGGGCAGGAACAGTAC. Translation: CASGDRGQEQY. The complete CDR3 protein is CASGDRGQEQYF.

As concerns this clone: Gene names denote mouse genes. Sequencing ends 1 residue short of the CDR3 end; the germline J gene provides the rest. The chain couples TRBV5 to TRBJ1-3; no firm D call. The CDR3 loop spans 15 amino acids. V shed 1 base and J shed 0 bases, with 7 bases lying between them. Germline CDR1 reads LGHNA; CDR2 reads YNLKQL (reference sequence). The CDR3 sequence: CASSQGTSSGNTLYF. CDR3 DNA (partial): TGTGCCAGCAGCCAAGGGACGTCTTCTGGAAATACGCTCTAT.

On this clone itself: Gene labels here are mouse ones. The CDR3 goes on 1 residue after the read ends, and that part is filled in from the germline J gene. The chain recombines TRBV4 with TRBJ2-5, with 8 bases aligning to TRBD2. CDR3 length equals 14 residues. Per the germline V gene, CDR1 is LGHDT and CDR2 is YNNKQL (reference sequence). V lost 4 bases to trimming and J lost 2 bases; unmatched junction nucleotides: 2. The sequenced part of the CDR3 DNA is TGTGCCAGCAGCTTAGACTGGGGCCAAGACACCCAGTAC. Residues: CASSLDWGQDTQY. The full CDR3 reads CASSLDWGQDTQYF.

This clone has only a few counts. The gene symbols are mouse symbols. Sequencing ends 1 residue short of the CDR3 end; the germline J gene provides the rest. The chain has TRBV16 and TRBJ1-4; tentative D call: TRBD1 (5 bases). Looked up from germline, CDR1 is SGHSA and CDR2 is FRNQAP. Trimming took 1 base from V and 2 from J, leaving 5 bases between them. The CDR3 extends over 14 amino acids. Here the CDR3 reads CASSLGQSNERLFF. The sequenced part of the CDR3 DNA is TGTGCAAGCAGCTTAGGACAGTCCAACGAAAGATTATTT. The variable domain in full, with the rest retrieved from reference TRBV16 and TRBJ1-4, is NAGVIQTPRHKVTGKGQEATLWCEPISGHSAVFWYRQTIVQGLEFLTYFRNQAPIDDSGMPKERFSAQMPNQSHSTLKIQSTQPQDSAVYLCASSLGQSNERLFFGHGTKLSVL.

This clone was counted a few times. Mouse gene names and germline throughout. The read ends 1 residue before the CDR3 terminus; that terminus is restored from the germline J gene. This sequence joins TRBV16 and TRBJ1-3; no clear D. Germline loops: CDR1 SGHSA, CDR2 FRNQAP. The CDR3 loop spans 14 amino acids. V lost 0 bases, J lost 0 bases, and 3 bases lay in between. Here the CDR3 reads CASSLEGSGNTLYF. The DNA read from the CDR3 is TGTGCAAGCAGCTTAGAGGGTTCTGGAAATACGCTCTAT. The full variable domain, in which reference TRBV16 and TRBJ1-3 provide the parts outside the CDR3, is NAGVIQTPRHKVTGKGQEATLWCEPISGHSAVFWYRQTIVQGLEFLTYFRNQAPIDDSGMPKERFSAQMPNQSHSTLKIQSTQPQDSAVYLCASSLEGSGNTLYFGEGSRLIVV.

For this clone: Genes here carry mouse names. The missing CDR3 end, 1 residue past where the read stops, is filled in from the germline J gene. V usage is TRBV26 and J usage is TRBJ2-4; possibly TRBD1 for D (5 bases). Germline CDR1 and CDR2: KGHPV and FQNQEV (reference sequence). Trimming removed 5 bases at V and 5 bases at J, with 5 bases between. The CDR3 is 11 amino acids. The sequenced part of the CDR3 DNA is TGTGCCAGCAGTGACAGAAACACCTTGTAC. Its protein is CASSDRNTLY. The full CDR3 sequence reads CASSDRNTLYF.

On this clone: The genes are named according to mouse. The CDR3 is cut off 1 residue early in the read; its end comes from the germline J gene. The V call is TRBV26, the J call TRBJ1-3, with no clear D. Germline V gene data show CDR1 as KGHPV and CDR2 as FQNQEV (reference sequence). This CDR3 is 15 amino acids long. Trimming pared 0 bases from V and 0 bases from J, leaving 6 bases between. The CDR3 region is CASSLSGFSGNTLYF. The sequenced part of the CDR3 DNA is TGTGCCAGCAGTCTGTCGGGGTTTTCTGGAAATACGCTCTAT.